The clone carrying this T cell receptor beta chain was recorded only once. Antigen specificity is unknown. This record comes from a study of shared clonotypes between healthy human individuals. Each donor was a Caucasian adult residing in Nashville, Tennessee. CD4+ cells were split into CD45RA+ naive and CD45RA-negative memory subsets. Data came from immunoSEQ multiplex PCR; TCRdb stores just in-frame clones and leaves some out. The sample has fewer than 2.5 million clones; more than 85% are singletons. Study-wide points: The generation probabilities recorded for non-shared clonotypes fell below those of clonotypes shared by all four donors. Incomplete sequencing of sorted subsets was indicated by rarefaction despite large depth.

The clonotype originates from a man younger than 30 in good health. Some clones in this sample may be carry-over from other donors' samples. Material: naive CD4+ T cells from PBMCs. Stated subset: CD45RA+ positively selected.

The CDR3 here is CASSLVSRKNTEAFF. For the CDR3, the DNA is TGTGCCAGCAGTTTAGTCAGTCGGAAAAACACTGAAGCTTTCTTT. The genes are TRBV28 and TRBJ1-1; D gene unclear. CDR1 is MDHEN, CDR2 SYDVKM, per germline. The CDR3 totals 15 residues. V gave up 2 bases and J gave up 2 bases, with 12 bases separating them.